Described below is a single T cell receptor (beta chain) sequence and its context. Antigen unknown. MiXCR, run by TCRdb on the 5' RACE reads, gives a single entry per CDR3 protein. The sample lists roughly 310,000 distinct CDR3 sequences, around 4% occurring once. The entry originates in a study of T cells after yellow fever vaccination. General study points: Boosting was followed by the reappearance of most primary-vaccination clones (around 95% CD4, 85% to 90% CD8).

This specimen consisted of PBMCs, obtained on the day of the yellow fever booster vaccination. This receptor was taken from a man younger than 35 who received the YFV17D yellow fever vaccine.

Written as DNA, the CDR3 is TGTGCCAGCAGCAACGGACAGGGTTCTCGGCAGTTCTTC. The encoded protein is CASSNGQGSRQFF. The chain links TRBV6-6 to TRBJ2-1; TRBD1 agrees at 8 bases. The CDR3 runs 13 residues. CDR1 MNHNY and CDR2 SVGAGI come from the germline V gene (reference sequence). Trimming removed 6 bases from V and 12 bases from J; junction bases left unmatched: 10.